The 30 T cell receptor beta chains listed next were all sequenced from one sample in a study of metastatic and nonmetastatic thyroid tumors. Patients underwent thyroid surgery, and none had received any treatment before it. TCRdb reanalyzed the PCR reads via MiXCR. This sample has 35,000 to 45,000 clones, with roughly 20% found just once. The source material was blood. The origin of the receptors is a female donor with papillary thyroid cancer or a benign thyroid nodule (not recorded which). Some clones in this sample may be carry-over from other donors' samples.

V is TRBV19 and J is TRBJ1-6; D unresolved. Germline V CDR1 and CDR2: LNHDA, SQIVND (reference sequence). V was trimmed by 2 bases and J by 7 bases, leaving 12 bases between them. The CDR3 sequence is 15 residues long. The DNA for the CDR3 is TGTGCCAGTAGTATATCCTACGGGGAGAATTCACCCCTCCACTTT. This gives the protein CASSISYGENSPLHF.

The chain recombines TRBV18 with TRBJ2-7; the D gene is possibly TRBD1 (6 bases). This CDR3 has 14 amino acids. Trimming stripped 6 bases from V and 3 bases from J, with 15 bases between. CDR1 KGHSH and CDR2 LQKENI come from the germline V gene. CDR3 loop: CASSPPWDIYEQYF. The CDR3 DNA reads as TGTGCCAGCTCCCCGCCATGGGACATCTACGAGCAGTACTTC. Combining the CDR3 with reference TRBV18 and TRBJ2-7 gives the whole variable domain NAGVMQNPRHLVRRRGQEARLRCSPMKGHSHVYWYRQLPEEGLKFMVYLQKENIIDESGMPKERFSAEFPKEGPSILRIQQVVRGDSAAYFCASSPPWDIYEQYFGPGTRLTVT.

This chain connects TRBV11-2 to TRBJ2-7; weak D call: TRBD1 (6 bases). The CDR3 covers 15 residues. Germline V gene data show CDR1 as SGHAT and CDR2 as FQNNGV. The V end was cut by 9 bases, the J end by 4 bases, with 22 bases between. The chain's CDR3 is CASIPVNRVGYEQYF. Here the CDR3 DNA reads TGTGCCAGTATCCCCGTAAACAGGGTGGGTTACGAGCAGTACTTC.

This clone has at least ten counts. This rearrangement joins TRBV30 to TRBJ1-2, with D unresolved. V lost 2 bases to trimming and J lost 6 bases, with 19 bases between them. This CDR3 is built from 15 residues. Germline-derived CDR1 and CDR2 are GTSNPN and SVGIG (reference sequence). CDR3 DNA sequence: TGTGCCTGGAGTCCGAACCTGGGTCCGGTGGATGGCTACACCTTC. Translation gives CAWSPNLGPVDGYTF.

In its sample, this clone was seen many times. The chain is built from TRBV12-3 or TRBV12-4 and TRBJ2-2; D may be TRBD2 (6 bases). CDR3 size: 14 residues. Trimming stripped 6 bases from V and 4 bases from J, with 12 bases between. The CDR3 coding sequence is TGTGCCAGCAGGCTAAGGGAGGTCACCGGGGAGCTGTTTTTT. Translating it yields CASRLREVTGELFF.

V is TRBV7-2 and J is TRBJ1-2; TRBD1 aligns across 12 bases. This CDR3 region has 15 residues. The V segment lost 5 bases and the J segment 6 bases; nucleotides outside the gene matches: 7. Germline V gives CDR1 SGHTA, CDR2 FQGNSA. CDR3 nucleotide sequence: TGTGCCAGCAGCGAGGGGGACAGGGGGCAGGATGGCTACACCTTC. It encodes CASSEGDRGQDGYTF.

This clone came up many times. CDR3: CATSDFKASQETQYF. In nucleotides, the CDR3 is TGTGCCACCAGTGATTTTAAAGCCAGTCAGGAGACCCAGTACTTC. V and J are TRBV24-1 and TRBJ2-5, with D uncertain. The CDR3 is 15 residues long. CDR1 and CDR2 from the germline V gene are KGHDR and SFDVKD. Trimming cost V 1 base and J 5 bases, with 13 bases left between them.

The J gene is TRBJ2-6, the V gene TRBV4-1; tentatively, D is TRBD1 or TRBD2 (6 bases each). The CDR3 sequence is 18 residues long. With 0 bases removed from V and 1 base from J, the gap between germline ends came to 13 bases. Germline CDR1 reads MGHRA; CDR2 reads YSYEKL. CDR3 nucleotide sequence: TGCGCCAGCAGCCAAGATGGGGGCGCGGGGTCTGGGGCCAACGTCCTGACTTTC. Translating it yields CASSQDGGAGSGANVLTF.

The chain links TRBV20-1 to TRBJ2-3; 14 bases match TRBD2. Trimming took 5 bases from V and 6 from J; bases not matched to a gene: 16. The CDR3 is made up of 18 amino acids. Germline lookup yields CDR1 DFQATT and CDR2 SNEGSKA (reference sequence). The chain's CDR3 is CSAPPSTGTSGSLDTQYF. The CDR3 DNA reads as TGCAGTGCTCCACCTTCTACCGGGACTAGCGGGAGTCTGGATACGCAGTATTTT.

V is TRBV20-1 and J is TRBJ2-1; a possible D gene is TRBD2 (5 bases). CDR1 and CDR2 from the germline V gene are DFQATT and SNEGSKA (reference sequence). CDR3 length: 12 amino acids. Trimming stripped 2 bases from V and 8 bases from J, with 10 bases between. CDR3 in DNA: TGCAGTGCTAGATTTGTTAGCGATGAGCAGTTCTTC. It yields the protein CSARFVSDEQFF.

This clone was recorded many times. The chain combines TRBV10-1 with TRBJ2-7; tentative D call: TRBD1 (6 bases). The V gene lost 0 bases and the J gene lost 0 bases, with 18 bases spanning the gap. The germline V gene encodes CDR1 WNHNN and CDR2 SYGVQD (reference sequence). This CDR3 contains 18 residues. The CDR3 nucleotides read TGCGCCAGCAGTGAGTCCTTAATGAGGGGGACACTCTCCTACGAGCAGTACTTC. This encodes CASSESLMRGTLSYEQYF.

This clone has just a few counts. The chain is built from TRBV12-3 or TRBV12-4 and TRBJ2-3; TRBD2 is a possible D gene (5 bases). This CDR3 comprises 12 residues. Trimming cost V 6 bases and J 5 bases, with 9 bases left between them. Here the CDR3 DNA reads TGTGCCAGCAGGGGTGCGGGAGATACGCAGTATTTT. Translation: CASRGAGDTQYF.

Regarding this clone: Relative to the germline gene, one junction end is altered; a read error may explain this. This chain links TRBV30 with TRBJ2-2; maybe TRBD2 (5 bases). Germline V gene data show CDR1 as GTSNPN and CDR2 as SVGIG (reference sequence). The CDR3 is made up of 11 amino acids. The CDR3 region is CAWINTGELFF. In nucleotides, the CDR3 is TGTGCCTGGATTAACACCGGGGAGCTGTTCTTT.

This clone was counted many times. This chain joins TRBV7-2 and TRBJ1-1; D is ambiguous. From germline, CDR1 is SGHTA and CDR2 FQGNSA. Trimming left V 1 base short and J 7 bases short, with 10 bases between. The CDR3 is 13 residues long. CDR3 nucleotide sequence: TGTGCCAGCAGCTTAGAAAGAAGGCTTGAAGCTTTCTTT. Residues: CASSLERRLEAFF.

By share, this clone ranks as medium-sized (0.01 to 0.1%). CDR3 amino acids: CASSFPASGTYEQYF. Here the CDR3 DNA reads TGTGCCAGCAGTTTTCCTGCTAGCGGAACCTACGAGCAGTACTTC. The chain uses TRBV27 and TRBJ2-7, with 7 bases matching TRBD2. The junction had 7 bases not matched to a gene; V was cut back by 3 bases and J by 2 bases. This CDR3 region has 15 residues. In germline, CDR1 is MNHEY, CDR2 SMNVEV (reference sequence).

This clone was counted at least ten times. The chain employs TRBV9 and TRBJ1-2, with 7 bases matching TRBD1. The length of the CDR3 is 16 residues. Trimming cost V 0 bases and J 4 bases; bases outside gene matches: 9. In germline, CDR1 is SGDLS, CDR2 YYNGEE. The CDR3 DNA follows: TGTGCCAGCAGCGTAGATCCCCAGGCAGGGGGCTATGGCTACACCTTC. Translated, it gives CASSVDPQAGGYGYTF.

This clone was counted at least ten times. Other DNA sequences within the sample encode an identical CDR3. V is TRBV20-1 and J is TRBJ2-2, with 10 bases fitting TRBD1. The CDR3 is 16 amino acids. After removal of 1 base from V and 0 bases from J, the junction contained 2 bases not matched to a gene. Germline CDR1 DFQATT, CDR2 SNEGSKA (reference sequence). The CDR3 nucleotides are TGCAGTGCTAGAGGGACAGGGGGGGCGAACACCGGGGAGCTGTTTTTT. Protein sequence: CSARGTGGANTGELFF.

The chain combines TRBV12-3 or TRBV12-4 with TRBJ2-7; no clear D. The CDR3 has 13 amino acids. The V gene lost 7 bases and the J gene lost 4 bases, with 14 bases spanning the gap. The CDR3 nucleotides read TGTGCCAGCATTTTTTCGCTGGAGTACGAGCAGTACTTC. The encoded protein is CASIFSLEYEQYF.

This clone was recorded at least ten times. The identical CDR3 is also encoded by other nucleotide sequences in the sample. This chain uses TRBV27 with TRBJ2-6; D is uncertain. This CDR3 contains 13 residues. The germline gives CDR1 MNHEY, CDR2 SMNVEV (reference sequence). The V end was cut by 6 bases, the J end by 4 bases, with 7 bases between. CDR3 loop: CASRDLGANVLTF. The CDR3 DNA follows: TGTGCCAGCAGGGACCTCGGGGCCAACGTCCTGACTTTC.

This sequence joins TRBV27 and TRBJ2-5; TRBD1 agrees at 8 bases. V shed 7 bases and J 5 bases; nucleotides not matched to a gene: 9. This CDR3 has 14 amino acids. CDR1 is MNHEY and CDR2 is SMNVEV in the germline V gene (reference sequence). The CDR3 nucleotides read TGTGCCAGCATCCCAGCAGGGGGCTGGGAGACCCAGTACTTC. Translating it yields CASIPAGGWETQYF.

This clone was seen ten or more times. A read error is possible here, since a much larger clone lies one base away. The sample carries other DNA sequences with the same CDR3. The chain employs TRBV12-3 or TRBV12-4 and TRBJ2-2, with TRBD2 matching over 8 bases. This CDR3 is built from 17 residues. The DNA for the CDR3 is TGTGCTAGCAGTTTAAACCCAGCGGGAGTTAACACCGGGGAGCTGTTTTTT. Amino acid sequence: CASSLNPAGVNTGELFF.

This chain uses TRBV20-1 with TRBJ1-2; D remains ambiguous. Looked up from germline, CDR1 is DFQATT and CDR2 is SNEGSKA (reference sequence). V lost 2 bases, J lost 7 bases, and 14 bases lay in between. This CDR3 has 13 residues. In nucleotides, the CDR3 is TGCAGTGCTAGACCGTCCTCCCGGGGTGGCTACACCTTC. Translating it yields CSARPSSRGGYTF.

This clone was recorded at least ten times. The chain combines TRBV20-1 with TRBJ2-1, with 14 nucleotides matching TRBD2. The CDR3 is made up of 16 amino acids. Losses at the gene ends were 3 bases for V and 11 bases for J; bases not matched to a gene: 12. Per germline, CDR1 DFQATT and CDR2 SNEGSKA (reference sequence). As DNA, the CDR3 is TGCAGTGCTAGGGTATACGGAGGACTAGCGGGGGGTCAGCAGTTCTTC. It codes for CSARVYGGLAGGQQFF.

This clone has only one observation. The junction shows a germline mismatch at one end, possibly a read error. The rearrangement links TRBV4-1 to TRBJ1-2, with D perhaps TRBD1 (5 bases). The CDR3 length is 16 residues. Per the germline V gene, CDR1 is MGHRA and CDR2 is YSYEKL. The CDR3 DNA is TGTGCCAGCAGCTTTGAACAGGTCCTAGGAGACTATGGCTACACCTTC. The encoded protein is CASSFEQVLGDYGYTF.

The CDR3 loop reads CASSRTSGKGTDTQYF. The DNA for the CDR3 is TGTGCCAGCAGTCGGACTAGCGGGAAAGGGACAGATACGCAGTATTTT. The J gene is TRBJ2-3, the V gene TRBV12-3 or TRBV12-4; 12 bases fit TRBD2. V dropped 5 bases and J dropped 3; count of bases not matched to a gene: 6. The CDR3 consists of 16 residues.

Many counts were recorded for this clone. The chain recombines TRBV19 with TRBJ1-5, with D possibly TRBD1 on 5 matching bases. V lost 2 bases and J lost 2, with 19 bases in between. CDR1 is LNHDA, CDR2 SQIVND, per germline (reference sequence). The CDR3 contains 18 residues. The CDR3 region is CASSIIKARVRGNQPQHF. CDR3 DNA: TGTGCCAGTAGTATAATAAAAGCCAGGGTCCGTGGCAATCAGCCCCAGCATTTT.

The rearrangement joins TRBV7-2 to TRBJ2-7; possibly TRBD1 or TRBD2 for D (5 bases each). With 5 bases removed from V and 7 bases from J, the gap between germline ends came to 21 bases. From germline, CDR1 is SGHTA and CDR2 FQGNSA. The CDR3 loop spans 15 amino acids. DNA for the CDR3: TGTGCCAGCAGCCCTCTAGGGACGAGACTCGAAGAGCAGTACTTC. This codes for CASSPLGTRLEEQYF.

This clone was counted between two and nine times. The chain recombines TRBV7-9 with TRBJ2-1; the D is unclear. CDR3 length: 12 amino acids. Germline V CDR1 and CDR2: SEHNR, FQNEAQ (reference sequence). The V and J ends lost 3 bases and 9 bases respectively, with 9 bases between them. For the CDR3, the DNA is TGTGCCAGCAGCTTCTTTTTAAGTGAGCAGTTCTTC. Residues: CASSFFLSEQFF.

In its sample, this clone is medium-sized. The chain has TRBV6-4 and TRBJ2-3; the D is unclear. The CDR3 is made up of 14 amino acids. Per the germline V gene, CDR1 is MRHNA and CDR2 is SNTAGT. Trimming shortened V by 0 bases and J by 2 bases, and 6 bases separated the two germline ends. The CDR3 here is CASSDSSTTDTQYF. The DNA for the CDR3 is TGTGCCAGCAGTGACTCCTCCACCACAGATACGCAGTATTTT.

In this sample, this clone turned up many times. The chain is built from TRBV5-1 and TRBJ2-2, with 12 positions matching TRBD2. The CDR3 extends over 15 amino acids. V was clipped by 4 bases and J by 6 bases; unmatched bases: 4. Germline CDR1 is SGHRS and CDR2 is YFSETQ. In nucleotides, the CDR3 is TGCGCCAGCAGCAGGACTAGCGGGATGGCCGGGGAGCTGTTTTTT. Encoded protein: CASSRTSGMAGELFF.